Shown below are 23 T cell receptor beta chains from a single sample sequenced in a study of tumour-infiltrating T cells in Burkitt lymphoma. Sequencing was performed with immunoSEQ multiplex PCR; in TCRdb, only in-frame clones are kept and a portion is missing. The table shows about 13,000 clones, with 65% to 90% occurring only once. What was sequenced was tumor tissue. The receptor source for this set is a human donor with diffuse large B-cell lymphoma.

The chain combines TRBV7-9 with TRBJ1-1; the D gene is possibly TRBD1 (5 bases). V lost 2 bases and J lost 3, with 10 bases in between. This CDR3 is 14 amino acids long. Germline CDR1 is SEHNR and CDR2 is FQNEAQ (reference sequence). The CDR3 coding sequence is TGTGCCAGCAGCTTATCCTGGGGGGACACTGAAGCTTTCTTT. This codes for CASSLSWGDTEAFF.

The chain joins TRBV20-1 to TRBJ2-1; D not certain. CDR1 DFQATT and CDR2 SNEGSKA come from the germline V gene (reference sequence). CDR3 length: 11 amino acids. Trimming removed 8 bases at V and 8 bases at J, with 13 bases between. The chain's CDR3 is CSTIPRDEQFF. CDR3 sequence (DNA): TGCAGTACAATTCCTAGAGATGAGCAGTTCTTC.

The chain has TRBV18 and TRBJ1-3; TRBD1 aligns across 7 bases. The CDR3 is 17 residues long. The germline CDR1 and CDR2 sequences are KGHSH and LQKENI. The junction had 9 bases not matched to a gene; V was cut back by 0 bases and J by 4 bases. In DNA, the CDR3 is TGTGCCAGCTCACCACCCGGGCAGGGGGAGAACGGAAACACCATATATTTT. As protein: CASSPPGQGENGNTIYF.

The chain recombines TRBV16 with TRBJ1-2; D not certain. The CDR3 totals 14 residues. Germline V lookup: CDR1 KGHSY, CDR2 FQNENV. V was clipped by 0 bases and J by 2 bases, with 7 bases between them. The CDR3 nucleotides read TGTGCCAGCAGCCAATCGGTTGCCAACTATGGCTACACCTTC. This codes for CASSQSVANYGYTF.

CDR3 DNA: TGTGCCAGCCTCCTCCGGACAGGGATTTATCAGCCCCAGCATTTT. This translates into CASLLRTGIYQPQHF. The chain is built from TRBV6-1 and TRBJ1-5; TRBD1 matches 8 bases. With V trimmed by 8 bases and J by 5 bases, 11 bases remained unmatched. Germline loops: CDR1 MNHNS, CDR2 SASEGT. This CDR3 region has 15 residues.

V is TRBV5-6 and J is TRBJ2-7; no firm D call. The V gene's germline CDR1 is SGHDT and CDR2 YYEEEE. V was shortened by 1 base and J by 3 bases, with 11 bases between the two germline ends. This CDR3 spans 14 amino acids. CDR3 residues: CASSLLENFYEQYF. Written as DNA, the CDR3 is TGTGCCAGCAGCTTGCTAGAAAACTTCTACGAGCAGTACTTC. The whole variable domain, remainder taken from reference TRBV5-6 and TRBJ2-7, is DAGVTQSPTHLIKTRGQQVTLRCSPKSGHDTVSWYQQALGQGPQFIFQYYEEEERQRGNFPDRFSGHQFPNYSSELNVNALLLGDSALYLCASSLLENFYEQYFGPGTRLTVT.

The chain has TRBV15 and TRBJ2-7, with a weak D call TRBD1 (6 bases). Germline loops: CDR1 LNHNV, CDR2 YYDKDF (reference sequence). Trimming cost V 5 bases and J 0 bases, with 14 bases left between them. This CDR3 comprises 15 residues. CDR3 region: CATSPRLGASYEQYF. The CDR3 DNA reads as TGTGCCACCAGCCCGCGTCTGGGGGCCTCCTACGAGCAGTACTTC.

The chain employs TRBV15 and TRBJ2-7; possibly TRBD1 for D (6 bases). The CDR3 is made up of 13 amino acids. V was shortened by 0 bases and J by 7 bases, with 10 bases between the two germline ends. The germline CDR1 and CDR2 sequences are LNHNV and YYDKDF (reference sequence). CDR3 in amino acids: CATSREGAKEQYF. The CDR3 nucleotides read TGTGCCACCAGCAGAGAGGGGGCGAAGGAGCAGTACTTC. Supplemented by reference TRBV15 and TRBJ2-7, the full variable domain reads DAMVIQNPRYQVTQFGKPVTLSCSQTLNHNVMYWYQQKSSQAPKLLFHYYDKDFNNEADTPDNFQSRRPNTSFCFLDIRSPGLGDTAMYLCATSREGAKEQYFGPGTRLTVT.

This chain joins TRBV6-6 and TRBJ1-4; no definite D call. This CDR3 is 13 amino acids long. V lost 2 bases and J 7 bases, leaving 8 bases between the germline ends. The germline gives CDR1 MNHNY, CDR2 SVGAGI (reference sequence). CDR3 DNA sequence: TGTGCCAGCAGTTACAGGGCTGGTGAAAAACTGTTTTTT. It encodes CASSYRAGEKLFF.

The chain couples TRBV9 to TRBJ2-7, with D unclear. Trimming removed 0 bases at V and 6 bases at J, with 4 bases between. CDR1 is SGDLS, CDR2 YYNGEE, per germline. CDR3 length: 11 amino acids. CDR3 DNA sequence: TGTGCCAGCAGCGTAGGAGTCGAGCAGTACTTC. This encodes CASSVGVEQYF. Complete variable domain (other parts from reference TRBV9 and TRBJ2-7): DSGVTQTPKHLITATGQRVTLRCSPRSGDLSVYWYQQSLDQGLQFLIQYYNGEERAKGNILERFSAQQFPDLHSELNLSSLELGDSALYFCASSVGVEQYFGPGTRLTVT.

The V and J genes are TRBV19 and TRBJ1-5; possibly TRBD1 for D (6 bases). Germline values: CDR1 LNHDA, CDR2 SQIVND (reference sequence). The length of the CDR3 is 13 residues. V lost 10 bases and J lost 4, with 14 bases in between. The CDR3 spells CATSPQGNQPQHF. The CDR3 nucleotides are TGTGCCACTTCTCCACAGGGAAATCAGCCCCAGCATTTT.

In nucleotides, the CDR3 is TGTGCCAGCAGCCCCCAGCCAGGACCCGATACGCAGTATTTT. It yields the protein CASSPQPGPDTQYF. The J gene is TRBJ2-3, the V gene TRBV7-2; no clear D gene. The V gene's germline CDR1 is SGHTA and CDR2 FQGNSA. This CDR3 has 14 residues. The V end was cut by 5 bases, the J end by 6 bases, with 15 bases between.

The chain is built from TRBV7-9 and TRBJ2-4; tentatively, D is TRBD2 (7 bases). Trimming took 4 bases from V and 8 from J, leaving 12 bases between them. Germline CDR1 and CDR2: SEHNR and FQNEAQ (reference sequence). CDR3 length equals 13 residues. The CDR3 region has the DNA TGTGCCAGCAGCTGGGGGGAGGGGGACATTCAGTACTTC. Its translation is CASSWGEGDIQYF.

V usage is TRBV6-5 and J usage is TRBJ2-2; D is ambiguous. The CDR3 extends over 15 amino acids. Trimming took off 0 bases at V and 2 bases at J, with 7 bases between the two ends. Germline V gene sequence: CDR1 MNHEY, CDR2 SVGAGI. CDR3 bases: TGTGCCAGCAGTTACTCAGACATCAACACCGGGGAGCTGTTTTTT. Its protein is CASSYSDINTGELFF.

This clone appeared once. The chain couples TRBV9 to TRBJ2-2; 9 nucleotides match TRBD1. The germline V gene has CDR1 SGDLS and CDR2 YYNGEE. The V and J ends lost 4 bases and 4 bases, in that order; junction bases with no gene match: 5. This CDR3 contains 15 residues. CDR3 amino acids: CASSIGQGSTGELFF. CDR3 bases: TGTGCCAGCAGCATCGGACAGGGGAGCACCGGGGAGCTGTTTTTT.

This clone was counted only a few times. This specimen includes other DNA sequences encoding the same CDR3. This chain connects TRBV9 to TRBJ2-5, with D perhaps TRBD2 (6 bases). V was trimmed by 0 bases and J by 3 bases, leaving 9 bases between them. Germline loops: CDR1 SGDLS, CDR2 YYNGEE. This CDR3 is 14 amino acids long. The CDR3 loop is CASSVDPGEETQYF. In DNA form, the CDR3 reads TGTGCCAGCAGCGTAGATCCGGGGGAAGAGACCCAGTACTTC.

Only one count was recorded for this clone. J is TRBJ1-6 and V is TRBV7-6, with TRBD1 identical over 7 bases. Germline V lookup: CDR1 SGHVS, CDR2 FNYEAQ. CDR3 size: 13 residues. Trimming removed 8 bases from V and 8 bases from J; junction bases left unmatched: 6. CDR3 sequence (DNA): TGTGCCAGCCGACAGGGCGGCTATTCACCCCTCCACTTT. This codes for CASRQGGYSPLHF.

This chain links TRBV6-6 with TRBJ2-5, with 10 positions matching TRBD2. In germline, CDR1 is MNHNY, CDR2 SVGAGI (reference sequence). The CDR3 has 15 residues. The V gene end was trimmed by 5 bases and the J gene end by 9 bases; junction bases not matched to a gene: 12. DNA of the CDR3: TGTGCCAGCAGTAACATGGAGCGGGAGGGTGTGGCCCAGTACTTC. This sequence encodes CASSNMEREGVAQYF.

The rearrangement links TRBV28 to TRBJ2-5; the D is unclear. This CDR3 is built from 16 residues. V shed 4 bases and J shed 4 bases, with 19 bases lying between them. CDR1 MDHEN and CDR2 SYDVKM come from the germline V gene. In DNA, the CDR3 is TGTGCCAGCAGTTCCCCCACGATAGGGTTTGGAGAGACCCAGTACTTC. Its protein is CASSSPTIGFGETQYF.

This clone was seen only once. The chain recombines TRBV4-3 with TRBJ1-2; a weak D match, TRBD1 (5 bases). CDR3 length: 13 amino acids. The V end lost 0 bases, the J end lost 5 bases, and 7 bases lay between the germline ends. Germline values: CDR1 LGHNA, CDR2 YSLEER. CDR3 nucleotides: TGCGCCAGCAGCCAAGACGGGGGGTATGGCTACACCTTC. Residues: CASSQDGGYGYTF.

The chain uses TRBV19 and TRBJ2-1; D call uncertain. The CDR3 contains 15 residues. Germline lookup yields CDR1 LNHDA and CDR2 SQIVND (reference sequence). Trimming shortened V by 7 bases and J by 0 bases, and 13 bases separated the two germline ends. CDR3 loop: CASKRDRYSYNEQFF. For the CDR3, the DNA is TGTGCCAGTAAACGAGACCGATACTCCTACAATGAGCAGTTCTTC.

The CDR3 here is CASSFQVYEQYF. The CDR3 DNA sequence: TGTGCCAGCAGTTTCCAGGTCTACGAGCAGTACTTC. The V gene is TRBV28, the J gene TRBJ2-7, with D unclear. Trimming removed 3 bases from V and 3 bases from J, with 6 bases in between. The V gene's germline CDR1 is MDHEN and CDR2 SYDVKM. The CDR3 consists of 12 residues.

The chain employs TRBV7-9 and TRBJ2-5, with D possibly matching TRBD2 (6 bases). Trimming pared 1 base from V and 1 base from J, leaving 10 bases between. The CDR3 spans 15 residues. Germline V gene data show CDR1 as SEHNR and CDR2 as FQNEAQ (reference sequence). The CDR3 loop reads CASSLDHGGQETQYF. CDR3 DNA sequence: TGTGCCAGCAGCTTAGACCACGGGGGCCAAGAGACCCAGTACTTC.